Each of the 9 T cell receptor beta chains below was sequenced from the same sample in a study of OX40 agonist ivuxolimab in advanced cancers. Receptor amplification or capture employed the immunoSEQ multiplex PCR assay. Sourced from immuneACCESS, this table was stored by TCRdb with only in-frame sequences that have V and J called. A share of the clones is absent; for the studies checked, an unresolved V gene accounts for under half, and the remainder has no known explanation. The sample table holds 81,000 or so clones, of which about 90% were seen once. The ten largest clones capture 8.4% of the sample. The material sequenced was CD4+ or CD8+ T cells sorted from blood, taken in a trial of the OX40 agonist ivuxolimab. Source of these receptors: an adult with an advanced solid tumor such as melanoma, head and neck, liver or kidney cancer.

This chain joins TRBV28 and TRBJ2-7, with 12 bases that match TRBD2. V was pared by 3 bases and J by 2 bases, with 2 bases of the junction left unmatched. The germline gives CDR1 MDHEN, CDR2 SYDVKM. The length of the CDR3 is 15 residues. CDR3 nucleotide sequence: TGTGCCAGCAGTTTTCTAGCGGGGGGGACCTACGAGCAGTACTTC. Translated: CASSFLAGGTYEQYF.

The chain is built from TRBV5-4 and TRBJ2-7, with D uncertain. Trimming shortened V by 2 bases and J by 5 bases, and 5 bases separated the two germline ends. CDR3 length equals 11 residues. Germline V gives CDR1 SGHNT, CDR2 YYREEE (reference sequence). The CDR3: CASSFGHEQYV. The CDR3 DNA reads as TGTGCCAGCAGCTTCGGCCACGAGCAGTACGTC.

This clone was observed a single time. The CDR3 nucleotides are TGTGCCAGCGGCGAGACAGGGGCTCGGCAGCCCCAGCATTTT. Its protein is CASGETGARQPQHF. The gene calls are TRBV2 and TRBJ1-5; 8 nucleotides align to TRBD1. CDR1 is SNHLY and CDR2 is FYNNEI in the germline V gene. The junction had 10 bases not matched to a gene; V was cut back by 8 bases and J by 7 bases. There are 14 residues in the CDR3.

V and J are TRBV4-3 and TRBJ2-3; tentatively, D is TRBD1 (6 bases). Trimming pared 5 bases from V and 2 bases from J, leaving 8 bases between. This CDR3 is 13 amino acids long. The germline V gene has CDR1 LGHNA and CDR2 YSLEER. The DNA of the CDR3 is TGCGCCAGCAGCGGGGGCTACACAGATACGCAGTATTTT. This gives the protein CASSGGYTDTQYF.

The chain combines TRBV10-3 with TRBJ1-5; D is uncertain. Per germline, CDR1 ENHRY and CDR2 SYGVKD. The CDR3 contains 14 residues. The V gene lost 0 bases and the J gene lost 5 bases, with 8 bases spanning the gap. The CDR3 DNA reads TGTGCCATCAGTGAGTCTCGGGCAGATCAGCCCCAGCATTTT. Translated, it gives CAISESRADQPQHF.

The chain employs TRBV6-5 and TRBJ2-7; a possible D gene is TRBD2 (5 bases). The CDR3 loop spans 11 amino acids. Trimming removed 8 bases from V and 7 bases from J, with 12 bases in between. Looked up from germline, CDR1 is MNHEY and CDR2 is SVGAGI. The CDR3 DNA reads as TGTGCCAGCCTCAGCGGCGGGGAGCAGTACTTC. The encoded protein is CASLSGGEQYF.

The V gene is TRBV29-1, the J gene TRBJ2-2; D is possibly TRBD2 (6 bases). Trimming removed 3 bases from V and 1 base from J, with 9 bases in between. Germline CDR1 reads SQVTM; CDR2 reads ANQGSEA. The CDR3 length is 14 residues. CDR3 loop: CSVEGRENTGELFF. For the CDR3, the DNA is TGCAGCGTTGAGGGGCGGGAGAACACCGGGGAGCTGTTTTTT.

The chain is built from TRBV29-1 and TRBJ2-1; no clear D. The CDR3 totals 16 residues. Germline CDR1 SQVTM, CDR2 ANQGSEA. V shed 8 bases and J shed 0 bases, with 20 bases lying between them. The chain's CDR3 is CSISAPYPSSYNEQFF. DNA of the CDR3: TGCAGCATCAGTGCCCCCTACCCAAGCTCCTACAATGAGCAGTTCTTC.

The J gene is TRBJ1-1, the V gene TRBV6-5, with D unresolved. CDR1 and CDR2 (germline): MNHEY, SVGAGI. Trimming shortened V by 0 bases and J by 1 base, and 6 bases separated the two germline ends. The CDR3 has 14 residues. The chain's CDR3 is CASSYSTENTEAFF. The CDR3 coding sequence is TGTGCCAGCAGTTACTCAACAGAGAACACTGAAGCTTTCTTT.